These 16 T cell receptor beta chains came from one sample sequenced in a study of PD-L1 blockade in urothelial cancer. Using immunoSEQ multiplex PCR, the repertoire was profiled, and TCRdb retains in-frame clones only, with some absent. The repertoire holds about 45,000 clones, roughly 84% seen once, with 20% to 30% in the top ten. Time point of the sample: pretreatment peripheral blood. This specimen was PBMCs, taken around atezolizumab (anti-PD-L1) treatment. The receptors shown here come from a donor aged 40 or older with urothelial cancer.

The genes are TRBV6-5 and TRBJ2-7; the D gene is possibly TRBD1 (6 bases). The CDR3 length is 13 residues. CDR1 and CDR2 from the germline V gene are MNHEY and SVGAGI. Trimming took off 2 bases at V and 6 bases at J, with 11 bases between the two ends. CDR3 loop: CASSYGAGVEQYF. In DNA, the CDR3 is TGTGCCAGCAGTTACGGAGCAGGGGTCGAGCAGTACTTC.

The chain joins TRBV5-1 to TRBJ2-5; possibly TRBD1 for D (6 bases). CDR1 and CDR2 from the germline V gene are SGHRS and YFSETQ. The V end lost 4 bases, the J end lost 5 bases, and 18 bases lay between the germline ends. This CDR3 contains 15 residues. CDR3 bases: TGCGCCAGCAGCCAAAGACTGAGGCAGGGGGAGACCCAGTACTTC. Protein product: CASSQRLRQGETQYF.

The chain links TRBV7-3 to TRBJ2-2; maybe TRBD1 (5 bases). The germline gives CDR1 SGHTA, CDR2 FQGTGA. CDR3 length: 15 residues. The V and J ends lost 5 bases and 1 base respectively, with 11 bases between them. CDR3 sequence: CASSLLTGNTGELFF. DNA of the CDR3: TGTGCCAGCAGCCTACTTACAGGGAACACCGGGGAGCTGTTTTTT.

This clone came up a few times. The J gene is TRBJ1-2, the V gene TRBV28; D unresolved. This CDR3 is 12 amino acids long. Trimming removed 11 bases at V and 0 bases at J, with 10 bases between. Germline V gene lookup returns CDR1 MDHEN and CDR2 SYDVKM. This CDR3 reads CAARRANYGYTF. The CDR3 DNA is TGTGCCGCAAGACGGGCTAACTATGGCTACACCTTC.

The V and J genes are TRBV19 and TRBJ2-7; weak D call: TRBD1 (6 bases). Per germline, CDR1 LNHDA and CDR2 SQIVND (reference sequence). The CDR3 spans 15 residues. The germline V and J ends were trimmed by 10 bases and 0 bases, with 19 bases remaining between them. The CDR3 loop is CATSHPGESSYEQYF. DNA of the CDR3: TGTGCCACCTCACACCCAGGGGAGAGCTCCTACGAGCAGTACTTC.

The chain uses TRBV5-1 and TRBJ2-5, with D tentatively TRBD1 (6 bases). Germline-derived CDR1 and CDR2 are SGHRS and YFSETQ. The CDR3 totals 14 residues. Trimming pared 3 bases from V and 1 base from J, leaving 10 bases between. The CDR3 region has the DNA TGCGCCAGCAGCTCCGGACAGATCCAAGAGACCCAGTACTTC. Its translation: CASSSGQIQETQYF.

In this sample, this clone turned up a few times. The chain uses TRBV7-9 and TRBJ2-1; D unclear. V dropped 5 bases and J dropped 5 bases, with 10 bases sitting between them. The CDR3 totals 13 residues. Germline V gene lookup returns CDR1 SEHNR and CDR2 FQNEAQ (reference sequence). The chain's CDR3 is CASSTSRNNEQFF. In DNA form, the CDR3 reads TGTGCCAGCAGCACCTCTAGAAACAATGAGCAGTTCTTC.

The V gene is TRBV9, the J gene TRBJ1-2; weak D call: TRBD1 (6 bases). The CDR3 is 13 residues long. Germline CDR1 reads SGDLS; CDR2 reads YYNGEE. Trimming shortened V by 3 bases and J by 4 bases, and 10 bases separated the two germline ends. In DNA form, the CDR3 reads TGTGCCAGCAGCGCACAGGGCCCCTATGGCTACACCTTC. It specifies CASSAQGPYGYTF.

The chain has TRBV28 and TRBJ1-2; 7 nucleotides align to TRBD1. J gave up 8 bases and V 0 bases, and 18 bases lay outside the gene matches. Germline CDR1 reads MDHEN; CDR2 reads SYDVKM. The CDR3 sequence is 18 residues long. The CDR3 loop is CASSLWGRGAGGLGGYTF. CDR3 coding DNA: TGTGCCAGCAGTTTATGGGGAAGAGGGGCAGGGGGTCTGGGGGGCTACACCTTC.

The chain carries TRBV7-2 and TRBJ2-3; D might be TRBD2 (5 bases). V was pared by 6 bases and J by 2 bases, with 12 bases between. This CDR3 has 14 residues. Germline CDR1 is SGHTA and CDR2 is FQGNSA. Written as DNA, the CDR3 is TGTGCCAGCAGACTAGTGGTGTTCACAGATACGCAGTATTTT. Its protein product is CASRLVVFTDTQYF.

In this sample, this clone turned up a few times. The same CDR3 also results from other DNA sequences found in this sample. The V gene is TRBV7-2, the J gene TRBJ2-5; TRBD2 agrees at 7 bases. Trimming at V came to 0 bases and at J to 5 bases, leaving 0 bases not matched to a gene. CDR1 SGHTA and CDR2 FQGNSA come from the germline V gene. The CDR3 sequence is 13 residues long. Here the CDR3 DNA reads TGTGCCAGCAGCTTAGCCGGGGGGGAGACCCAGTACTTC. Translating gives CASSLAGGETQYF.

The V and J genes are TRBV7-9 and TRBJ2-4; D might be TRBD2 (6 bases). The CDR3 length is 15 residues. Trimming shortened V by 5 bases and J by 1 base, and 12 bases separated the two germline ends. The germline V gene encodes CDR1 SEHNR and CDR2 FQNEAQ (reference sequence). In nucleotides, the CDR3 is TGTGCCAGCAGCCCCGATGGGGGGGCCAAAAACATTCAGTACTTC. This sequence encodes CASSPDGGAKNIQYF.

The J gene is TRBJ1-1, the V gene TRBV2; D ambiguous. The CDR3 has 13 residues. Germline V gives CDR1 SNHLY, CDR2 FYNNEI. The V gene lost 6 bases and the J gene lost 3 bases, with 11 bases spanning the gap. The CDR3 DNA follows: TGTGCCAGCAGCGGGCTCGGGGACACTGAAGCTTTCTTT. This codes for CASSGLGDTEAFF.

This clone was seen more than once but under ten times. The J gene is TRBJ2-1, the V gene TRBV28; D is unclear. Between the trimmed V and J ends, which lost 6 bases and 5 bases, there was a span of 2 bases. Germline values: CDR1 MDHEN, CDR2 SYDVKM. This CDR3 has 10 residues. The CDR3 region is CASSDNEQFF. The CDR3 nucleotides read TGTGCCAGCAGCGACAATGAGCAGTTCTTC.

The V call is TRBV11-2, the J call TRBJ1-1; D uncertain. This CDR3 contains 13 residues. Germline assignment: CDR1 SGHAT and CDR2 FQNNGV. V gave up 5 bases and J gave up 1 base, with 8 bases separating them. CDR3 coding DNA: TGTGCCAGCAGCACCACAGAGAACACTGAAGCTTTCTTT. This gives the protein CASSTTENTEAFF.

The chain carries TRBV5-1 and TRBJ2-7; TRBD2 matches at 7 bases. This CDR3 has 15 residues. V gave up 4 bases and J gave up 6 bases; unmatched junction bases: 13. The germline CDR1 and CDR2 sequences are SGHRS and YFSETQ. CDR3: CASSRLAPSEGEQYF. Here the CDR3 DNA reads TGCGCCAGCAGCCGACTAGCCCCGAGTGAGGGCGAGCAGTACTTC.